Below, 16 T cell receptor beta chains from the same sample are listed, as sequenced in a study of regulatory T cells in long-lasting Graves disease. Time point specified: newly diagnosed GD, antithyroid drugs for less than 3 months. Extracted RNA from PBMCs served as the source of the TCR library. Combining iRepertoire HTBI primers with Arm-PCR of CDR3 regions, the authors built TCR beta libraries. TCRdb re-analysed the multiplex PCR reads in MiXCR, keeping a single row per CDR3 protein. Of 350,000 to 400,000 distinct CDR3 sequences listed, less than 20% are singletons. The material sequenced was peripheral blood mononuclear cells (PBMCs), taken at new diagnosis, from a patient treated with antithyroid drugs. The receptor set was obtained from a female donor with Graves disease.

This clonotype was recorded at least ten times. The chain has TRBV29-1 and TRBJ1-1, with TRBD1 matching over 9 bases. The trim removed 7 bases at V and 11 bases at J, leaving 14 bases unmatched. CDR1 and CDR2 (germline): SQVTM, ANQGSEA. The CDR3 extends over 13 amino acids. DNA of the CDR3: TGCAGCGCCTTAACAGGGGGCGCTCCGAGGGCTTTCTTT. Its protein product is CSALTGGAPRAFF.

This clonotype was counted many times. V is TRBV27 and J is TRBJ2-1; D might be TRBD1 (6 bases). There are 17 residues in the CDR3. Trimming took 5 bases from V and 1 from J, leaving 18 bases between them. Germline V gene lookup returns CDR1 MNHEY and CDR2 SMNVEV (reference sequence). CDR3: CASSPPTGFSSYNEQFF. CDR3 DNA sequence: TGTGCCAGCAGTCCTCCAACAGGGTTCAGTTCCTACAATGAGCAGTTCTTC.

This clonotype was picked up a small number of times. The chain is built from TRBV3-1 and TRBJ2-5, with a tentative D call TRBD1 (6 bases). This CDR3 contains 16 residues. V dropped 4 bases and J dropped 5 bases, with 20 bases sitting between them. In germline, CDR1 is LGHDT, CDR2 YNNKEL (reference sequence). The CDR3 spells CASSPPPRTVAETQYF. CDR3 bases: TGTGCCAGCAGCCCCCCCCCCAGGACAGTAGCTGAGACCCAGTACTTC.

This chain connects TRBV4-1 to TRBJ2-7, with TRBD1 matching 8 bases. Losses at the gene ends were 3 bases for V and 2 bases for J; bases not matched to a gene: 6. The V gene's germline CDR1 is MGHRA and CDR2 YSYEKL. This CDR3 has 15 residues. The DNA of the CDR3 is TGCGCCAGCAGCCATCTCAGGGGGCTAGCCTACGAGCAGTACTTC. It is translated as CASSHLRGLAYEQYF.

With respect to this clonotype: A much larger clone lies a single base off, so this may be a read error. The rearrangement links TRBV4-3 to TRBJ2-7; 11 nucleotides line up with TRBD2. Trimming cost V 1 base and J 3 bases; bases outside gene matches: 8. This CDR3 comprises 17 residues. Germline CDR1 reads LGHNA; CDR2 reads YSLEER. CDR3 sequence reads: CASSQGISGRAYYEQYF. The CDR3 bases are TGCGCCAGCAGCCAAGGCATTAGCGGGAGGGCCTACTACGAGCAGTACTTC.

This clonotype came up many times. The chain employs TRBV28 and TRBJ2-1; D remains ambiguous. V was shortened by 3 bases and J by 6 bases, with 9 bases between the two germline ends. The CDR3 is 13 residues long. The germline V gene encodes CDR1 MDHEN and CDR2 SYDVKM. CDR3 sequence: CASSFGATNEQFF. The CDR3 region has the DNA TGTGCCAGCAGTTTTGGCGCCACCAATGAGCAGTTCTTC.

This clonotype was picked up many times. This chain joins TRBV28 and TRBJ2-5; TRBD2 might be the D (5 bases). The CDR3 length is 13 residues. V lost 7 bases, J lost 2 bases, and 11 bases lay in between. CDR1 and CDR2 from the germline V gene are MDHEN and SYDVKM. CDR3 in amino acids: CASTDRGQETQYF. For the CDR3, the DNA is TGTGCCAGCACGGACCGGGGACAAGAGACCCAGTACTTC.

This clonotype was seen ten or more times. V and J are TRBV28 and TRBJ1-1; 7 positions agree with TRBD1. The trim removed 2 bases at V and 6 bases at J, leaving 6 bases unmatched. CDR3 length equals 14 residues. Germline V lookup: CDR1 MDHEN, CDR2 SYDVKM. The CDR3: CASSLTQGVAEAFF. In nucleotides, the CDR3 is TGTGCCAGCAGTTTAACGCAGGGGGTCGCTGAAGCTTTCTTT.

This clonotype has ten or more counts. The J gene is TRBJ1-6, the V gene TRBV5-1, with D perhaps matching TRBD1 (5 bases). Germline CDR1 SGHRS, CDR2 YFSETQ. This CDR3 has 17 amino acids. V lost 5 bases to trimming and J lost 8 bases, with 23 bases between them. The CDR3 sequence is CASRPPSELGRDSPLHF. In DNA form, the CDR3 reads TGCGCCAGCAGACCACCCTCAGAATTGGGGCGTGATTCACCCCTCCACTTT.

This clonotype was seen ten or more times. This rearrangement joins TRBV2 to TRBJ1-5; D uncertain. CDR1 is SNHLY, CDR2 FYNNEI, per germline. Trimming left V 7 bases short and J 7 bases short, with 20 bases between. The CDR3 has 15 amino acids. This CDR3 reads CASTMDPATGQPQHF. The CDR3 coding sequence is TGTGCCAGCACGATGGACCCCGCTACCGGCCAGCCCCAGCATTTT.

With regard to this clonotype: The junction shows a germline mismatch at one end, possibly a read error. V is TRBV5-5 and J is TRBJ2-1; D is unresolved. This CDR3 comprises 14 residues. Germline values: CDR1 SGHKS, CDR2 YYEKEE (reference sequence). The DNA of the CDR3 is TGTGCTAGCAGCCCTTCTGAGGCGAGCAATGAGCAGTTCTTC. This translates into CASSPSEASNEQFF.

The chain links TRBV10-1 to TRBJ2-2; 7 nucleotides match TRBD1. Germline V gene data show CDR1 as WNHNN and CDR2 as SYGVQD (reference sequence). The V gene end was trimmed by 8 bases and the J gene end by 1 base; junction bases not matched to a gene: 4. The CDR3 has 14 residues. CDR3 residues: CASSGQLNTGELFF. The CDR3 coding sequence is TGCGCCAGCTCGGGACAGTTGAACACCGGGGAGCTGTTTTTT.

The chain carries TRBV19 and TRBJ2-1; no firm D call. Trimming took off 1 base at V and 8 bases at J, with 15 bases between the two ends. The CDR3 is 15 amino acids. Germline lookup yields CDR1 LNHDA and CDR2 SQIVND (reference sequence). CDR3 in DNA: TGTGCCAGTAGTATAGGGGGAATTCTCGCGGATGAGCAGTTCTTC. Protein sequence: CASSIGGILADEQFF.

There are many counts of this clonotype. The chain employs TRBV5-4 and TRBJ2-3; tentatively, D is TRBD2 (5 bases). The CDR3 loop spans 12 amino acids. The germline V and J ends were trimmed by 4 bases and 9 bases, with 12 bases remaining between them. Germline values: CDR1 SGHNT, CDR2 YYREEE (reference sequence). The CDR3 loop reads CASSVGMETQYF. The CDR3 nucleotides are TGTGCCAGCAGCGTCGGGATGGAGACGCAGTATTTT.

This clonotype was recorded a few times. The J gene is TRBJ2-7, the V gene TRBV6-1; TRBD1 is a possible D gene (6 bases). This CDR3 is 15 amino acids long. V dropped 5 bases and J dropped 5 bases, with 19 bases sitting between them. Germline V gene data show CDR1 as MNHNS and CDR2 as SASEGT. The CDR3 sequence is CASSRGQNLHHEQYF. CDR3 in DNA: TGTGCCAGCAGTAGAGGACAGAACCTTCACCACGAGCAGTACTTC.

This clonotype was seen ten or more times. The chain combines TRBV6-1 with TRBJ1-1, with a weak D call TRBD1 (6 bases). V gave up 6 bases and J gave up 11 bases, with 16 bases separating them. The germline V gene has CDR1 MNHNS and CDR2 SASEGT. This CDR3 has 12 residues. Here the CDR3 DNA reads TGTGCCAGCAGACACGGGGGGGGGGCGGCTTTCTTT. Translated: CASRHGGGAAFF.